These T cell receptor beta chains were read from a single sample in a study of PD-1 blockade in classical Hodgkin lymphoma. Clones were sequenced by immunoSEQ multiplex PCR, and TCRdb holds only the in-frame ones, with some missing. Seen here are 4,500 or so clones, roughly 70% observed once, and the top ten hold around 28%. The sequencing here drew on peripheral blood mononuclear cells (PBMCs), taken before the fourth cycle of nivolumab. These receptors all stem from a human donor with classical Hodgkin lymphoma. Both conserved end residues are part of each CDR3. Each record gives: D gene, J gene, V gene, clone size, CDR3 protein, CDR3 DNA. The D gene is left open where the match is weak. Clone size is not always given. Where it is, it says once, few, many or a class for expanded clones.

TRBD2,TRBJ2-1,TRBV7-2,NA,CASSWDYALGYNEQFF,TGTGCCAGCAGCTGGGACTATGCCCTCGGCTACAATGAGCAGTTCTTC
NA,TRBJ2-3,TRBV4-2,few,CASSQDRRTDTQYF,TGTGCCAGCAGCCAAGACAGGCGTACAGATACGCAGTATTTT
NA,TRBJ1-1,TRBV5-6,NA,CASSLDEPLGEAFF,TGTGCCAGCAGCTTGGATGAGCCTTTGGGTGAAGCTTTCTTT
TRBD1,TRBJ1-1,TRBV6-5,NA,CASSRQGKNTEAFF,TGTGCCAGCAGCAGACAGGGTAAGAACACTGAAGCTTTCTTT
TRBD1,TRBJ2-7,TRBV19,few,CASSPRQGPEQYF,TGTGCCAGTAGTCCGAGACAGGGCCCTGAGCAGTACTTC
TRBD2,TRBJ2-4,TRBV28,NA,CASRKSGTSGRAQGYF,TGTGCCAGCAGGAAATCAGGGACTAGCGGGAGGGCCCAAGGGTACTTC
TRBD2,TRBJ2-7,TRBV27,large,CASSLRGTSGRAYEQYF,TGTGCCAGCAGTTTAAGAGGTACTAGCGGGAGGGCTTACGAGCAGTACTTC
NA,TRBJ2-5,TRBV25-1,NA,CASSGGFGTQYF,TGTGCCAGCAGTGGGGGGTTTGGGACCCAGTACTTC
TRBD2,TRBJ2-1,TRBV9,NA,CASSPTGGRANEQFF,TGTGCCAGCAGCCCCACGGGCGGGAGGGCCAATGAGCAGTTCTTC
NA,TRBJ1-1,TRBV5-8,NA,CASSLSRNTEAFF,TGTGCCAGCAGCTTGTCCAGGAACACTGAAGCTTTCTTT
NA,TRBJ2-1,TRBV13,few,CASSPGLSYNEQFF,TGTGCCAGCAGCCCGGGACTCTCCTACAATGAGCAGTTCTTC
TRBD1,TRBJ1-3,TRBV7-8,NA,CASSAGQAVSGNTIYF,TGTGCCAGCAGCGCAGGACAGGCGGTCTCTGGAAACACCATATATTTT
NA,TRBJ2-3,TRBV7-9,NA,CASSLRPGLGPADTQYF,TGTGCCAGCAGCTTAAGGCCGGGACTCGGGCCGGCAGATACGCAGTATTTT
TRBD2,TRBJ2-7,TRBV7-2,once,CASSFASGSHEQYF,TGTGCCAGCAGCTTTGCTAGCGGGAGCCACGAGCAGTACTTC
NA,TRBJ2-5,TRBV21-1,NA,CASSKGGAQYF,TGTGCCAGCAGCAAAGGAGGGGCCCAGTACTTC
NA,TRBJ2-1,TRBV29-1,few,CSVGRGNEQFF,TGCAGCGTGGGTCGGGGGAATGAGCAGTTCTTC
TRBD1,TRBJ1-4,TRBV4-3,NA,CASSQGDRVVEKLFF,TGCGCCAGCAGCCAAGGAGACAGGGTTGTTGAAAAACTGTTTTTT
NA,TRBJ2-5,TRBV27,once,CASRELATVQETQYF,TGTGCCAGCAGAGAGTTAGCGACAGTCCAAGAGACCCAGTACTTC
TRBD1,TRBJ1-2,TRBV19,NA,CASSMMGQGTYGYTF,TGTGCCAGTAGTATGATGGGACAGGGTACCTATGGCTACACCTTC
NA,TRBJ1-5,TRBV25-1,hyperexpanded,CASNQDNQPQHF,TGTGCCAGCAATCAGGACAATCAGCCCCAGCATTTT
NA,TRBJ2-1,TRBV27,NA,CASSFGQSYNEQFF,TGTGCCAGCAGTTTCGGTCAGAGCTACAATGAGCAGTTCTTC
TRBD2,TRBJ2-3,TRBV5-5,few,CASNLGLAGGPTRTDTQYF,TGTGCCAGCAACCTGGGACTAGCGGGAGGCCCAACCCGCACAGATACGCAGTATTTT
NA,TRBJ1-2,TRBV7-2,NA,CASSEPSFRNVDYGYTF,TGTGCCAGCAGTGAACCTTCGTTTCGGAACGTCGACTATGGCTACACCTTC
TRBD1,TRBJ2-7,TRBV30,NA,CAWSQGQGPYEQYF,TGTGCCTGGAGCCAGGGACAGGGCCCCTACGAGCAGTACTTC
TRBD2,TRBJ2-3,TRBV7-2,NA,CASSHSSGKTDTQYF,TGTGCCAGCAGCCATTCCAGCGGGAAGACAGATACGCAGTATTTT
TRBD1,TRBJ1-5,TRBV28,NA,CASSLQGAGNQPQHF,TGTGCCAGCAGTTTGCAGGGGGCGGGCAATCAGCCCCAGCATTTT
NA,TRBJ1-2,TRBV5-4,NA,CASSLAGALSGYTF,TGTGCCAGCAGCTTAGCAGGGGCGTTGAGTGGCTACACCTTC
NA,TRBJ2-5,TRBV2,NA,CASSPGQETQYF,TGTGCCAGCAGTCCAGGGCAAGAGACCCAGTACTTC
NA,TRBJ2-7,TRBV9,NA,CASSVGGEQYF,TGTGCCAGCAGCGTGGGGGGAGAGCAGTACTTC
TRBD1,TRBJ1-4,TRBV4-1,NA,CASSQADRADEKLFF,TGCGCCAGCAGCCAGGCTGACAGGGCTGATGAAAAACTGTTTTTT
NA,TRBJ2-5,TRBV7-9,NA,CACSRLLEKTQYF,TGTGCCTGCAGCCGACTCTTGGAGAAGACCCAGTACTTC
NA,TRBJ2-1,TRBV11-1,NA,CATSNRQGPYNEQFF,TGTGCCACCTCAAACAGGCAGGGGCCCTACAATGAGCAGTTCTTC
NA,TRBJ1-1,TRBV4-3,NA,CASSQVRLSPNQAFF,TGCGCCAGCAGCCAGGTCCGACTATCGCCAAATCAAGCTTTCTTT
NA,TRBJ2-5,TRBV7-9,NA,CASSSFGYQETQYF,TGTGCCAGCAGCTCCTTCGGTTACCAAGAGACCCAGTACTTC
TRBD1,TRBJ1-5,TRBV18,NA,CASSRQGKGQPQHF,TGTGCCAGCTCACGACAGGGGAAGGGGCAGCCCCAGCATTTT
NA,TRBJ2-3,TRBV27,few,CASSLRGRSTDTQYF,TGTGCCAGCAGTTTAAGAGGACGCAGCACAGATACGCAGTATTTT
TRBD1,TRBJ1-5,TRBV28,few,CASRGQDTSNQPQHF,TGTGCCAGCAGGGGACAGGACACTAGCAATCAGCCCCAGCATTTT
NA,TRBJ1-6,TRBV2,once,CASRRGTGSPLHF,TGTGCCAGCAGGAGGGGGACCGGGTCACCCCTCCACTTT
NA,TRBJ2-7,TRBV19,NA,CASSMFAGGGTYEQYF,TGTGCCAGTAGTATGTTCGCCGGCGGGGGCACCTACGAGCAGTACTTC
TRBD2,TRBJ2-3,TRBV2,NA,CASSPSGGDTDTQYF,TGTGCCAGCAGCCCATCGGGGGGGGACACAGATACGCAGTATTTT
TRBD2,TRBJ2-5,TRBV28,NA,CASSLQGLAGPGTQYF,TGTGCCAGCAGCCTTCAGGGACTAGCGGGGCCCGGGACCCAGTACTTC
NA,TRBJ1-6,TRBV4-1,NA,CASSQGKYNSPLHF,TGCGCCAGCAGCCAAGGGAAGTATAATTCACCCCTCCACTTT
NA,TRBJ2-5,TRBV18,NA,CASSRSLETQYF,TGTGCCAGCTCACGGTCCTTAGAGACCCAGTACTTC
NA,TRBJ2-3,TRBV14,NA,CASSQDILDFWSTDTQYF,TGTGCCAGCAGCCAAGATATCCTCGATTTTTGGAGCACAGATACGCAGTATTTT
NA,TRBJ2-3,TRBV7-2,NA,CASSPDVIPTDTQYF,TGTGCCAGCAGCCCCGACGTGATCCCCACAGATACGCAGTATTTT
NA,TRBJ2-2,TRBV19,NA,CASTDTYTGELFF,TGTGCCAGTACGGACACCTACACCGGGGAGCTGTTTTTT
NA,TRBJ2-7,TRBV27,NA,CASKGRTSYEQYF,TGTGCCAGCAAGGGCCGCACCTCCTACGAGCAGTACTTC
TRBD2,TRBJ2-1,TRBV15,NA,CATSRRERTSWYNEQFF,TGTGCCACCAGCAGAAGGGAAAGGACTAGTTGGTACAATGAGCAGTTCTTC
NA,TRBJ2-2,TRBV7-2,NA,CASSKGSTGELFF,TGTGCCAGCAGCAAAGGGAGCACCGGGGAGCTGTTTTTT
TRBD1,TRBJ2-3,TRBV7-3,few,CASSAGQEDTQYF,TGTGCCAGCAGCGCAGGACAGGAAGATACGCAGTATTTT
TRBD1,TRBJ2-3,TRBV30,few,CAWSGTGTRDTQYF,TGTGCCTGGAGTGGGACAGGGACCCGGGATACGCAGTATTTT
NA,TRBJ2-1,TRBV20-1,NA,CSAKKRGEQFF,TGCAGTGCGAAAAAACGGGGTGAGCAGTTCTTC
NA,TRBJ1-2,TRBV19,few,CASSSNYGYTF,TGTGCCAGTAGTAGCAACTATGGCTACACCTTC
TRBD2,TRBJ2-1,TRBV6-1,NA,CASSERLAGGPYNEQFF,TGTGCCAGCAGTGAACGATTAGCGGGAGGCCCCTACAATGAGCAGTTCTTC
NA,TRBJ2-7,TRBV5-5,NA,CASSIPLGYEQYF,TGTGCCAGCAGTATACCCCTCGGTTACGAGCAGTACTTC